The present TCR beta chain was sequenced within a study of blood T cell repertoires in COVID-19. Background on the study: Samples of COVID-19 (acute and convalescent) were obtained from the United States, Italy and Spain. From T cells, B-cell-depleted T cells, or PBMCs came the material, which was cDNA or gDNA.

The V segment lost 0 bases and the J segment 4 bases; nucleotides outside the gene matches: 3. Germline V lookup: CDR1 MNHEY, CDR2 SVGEGT. CDR3 length: 14 residues. In the original processing: Amplified reference gene primers provided the basis for estimating nucleated cell counts. TCRdb's copy holds only in-frame clones and misses some; the assay was immunoSEQ multiplex PCR. The V and J calls and clone size come from that table; D and trimming were worked out from the DNA. The data contain fewer than 100,000 clones, roughly 87% of them singletons. This chain links TRBV6-2 or TRBV6-3 with TRBJ2-7; 7 nucleotides match TRBD2. This receptor was identified in a woman of 80 years or more with acute or convalescent COVID-19. Sample: peripheral blood. The CDR3 nucleotides are TGTGCCAGCAGTTACTCGGGAGGGCCATACGAGCAGTACTTC. Amino acids: CASSYSGGPYEQYF.